A selection of T cell receptor beta chains follows, all from one sample in a study of beta chain features in type 1 diabetes. TCRdb's table, derived via immunoSEQ multiplex PCR, lists solely in-frame clones and lacks some. The sample has 300,000 to 350,000 clones, roughly 8% seen once. The sequencing input was central memory CD4+ T cells from blood. The receptors shown here come from a woman aged 18-30 years in good health. CDR3s include the opening cysteine and the closing phenylalanine or tryptophan. A D gene is named only where the DNA matches it firmly. Expanded clones get a size class; other rows say once, few or many, or leave the size out.

few,TRBV9,TRBJ2-3,TRBD2,TGTGCCAGCAGCGAGGTAGCGGGAAGGACTGATACGCAGTATTTT,CASSEVAGRTDTQYF
few,TRBV5-1,TRBJ2-3,TRBD2,TGCGCCAGCAGCCCGGGACTAGCGGCTAGCACAGATACGCAGTATTTT,CASSPGLAASTDTQYF
.,TRBV2,TRBJ2-1,.,TGTGCCAGCAGTCCTCAAATTGAGCAGTTCTTC,CASSPQIEQFF
few,TRBV6-5,TRBJ2-3,TRBD2,TGTGCCAGCAGTTATGGGGGGGGATTCACAGATACGCAGTATTTT,CASSYGGGFTDTQYF
.,TRBV7-6,TRBJ1-1,.,TGTGCCAGCAGATTAAGGGACAACCGGGACACTGAAGCTTTCTTT,CASRLRDNRDTEAFF
.,TRBV15,TRBJ2-2,.,TGTGCCACCAGCAGAGCCGGAGGAGGCGGGGAGCTGTTTTTT,CATSRAGGGGELFF
many,TRBV10-3,TRBJ1-2,.,TGTGCCATCAATGCGCCGAACTATGGCTACACCTTC,CAINAPNYGYTF
.,TRBV18,TRBJ1-2,.,TGTGCCAGCTCACCGAGTGGGGACACCTATGGCTACACCTTC,CASSPSGDTYGYTF
.,TRBV27,TRBJ2-2,TRBD2,TGTGCCAGCAGAGGCATAGCGGGACCATTTACCGGGGAGCTGTTTTTT,CASRGIAGPFTGELFF
few,TRBV28,TRBJ1-1,TRBD1,TGTGCCAGCACGCCCTCCGGACAGGGGTTCGTGAACACTGAAGCTTTCTTT,CASTPSGQGFVNTEAFF
few,TRBV14,TRBJ2-5,.,TGTGCCAGCAGCCAAGAAAAGACCCAGTACTTC,CASSQEKTQYF
.,TRBV28,TRBJ2-7,TRBD2,TGTGCCAGCAGTTTCTCTAGCGGGGGTACCTACGAGCAGTACTTC,CASSFSSGGTYEQYF
few,TRBV7-3,TRBJ2-5,.,TGTGCCAGCAGCTTAAACCTCAAGGGGGTCCAGTACTTC,CASSLNLKGVQYF
few,TRBV11-2,TRBJ2-7,TRBD1,TGTGCCAGCAGCTTAGGACAGGGCAATACCTACGAGCAGTACTTC,CASSLGQGNTYEQYF
few,TRBV7-9,TRBJ2-3,.,TGTGCCAGCAGCATCACAGGATTAAGCACAGATACGCAGTATTTT,CASSITGLSTDTQYF
many,TRBV2,TRBJ2-1,.,TGTGCCAGCAGTGAACGTGTATCCTACAATGAGCAGTTCTTC,CASSERVSYNEQFF
.,TRBV7-2,TRBJ2-2,.,TGTGCCAGCAGCCCCCGTGGACCGAACACCGGGGAGCTGTTTTTT,CASSPRGPNTGELFF
.,TRBV5-1,TRBJ1-4,.,TGCGCCAGCAGCGCACTGATGAATGAAAAACTGTTTTTT,CASSALMNEKLFF
.,TRBV15,TRBJ2-6,TRBD2,TGTGCCACCAGCACCGGGGGGTCTGGGGCCAACGTCCTGACTTTC,CATSTGGSGANVLTF
few,TRBV7-2,TRBJ2-5,.,TGTGCCAGCAGCTTAGCCGGGACAAGGGTATCTGAGCAGTACTTC,CASSLAGTRVSEQYF
few,TRBV2,TRBJ2-7,.,TGTGCTGAGAGTGCGGATGGAGGGGCCTCCTCCTACGAGCAGTACTTC,CAESADGGASSYEQYF
few,TRBV2,TRBJ2-7,.,TGTGCCAGCAGTGATTTGGCCTACGAGCAGTACTTC,CASSDLAYEQYF
few,TRBV11-1,TRBJ2-3,.,TGTGCCAGCAGCTTAGGACAGGCCACAGATACGCAGTATTTT,CASSLGQATDTQYF
many,TRBV7-9,TRBJ2-3,.,TGTGCCAGCAGCTTAGTAGCAGATACGCAGTATTTT,CASSLVADTQYF
.,TRBV29-1,TRBJ2-2,.,TGCAGCGTTATCTTCGATGACGTAGGGGAGCTGTCTTTT,CSVIFDDVGELSF
many,TRBV7-8,TRBJ2-7,TRBD1,TGTGCCAGCAGCCGGACAGGGGGCGGCGAGCAGTACTTC,CASSRTGGGEQYF
many,TRBV7-9,TRBJ1-1,.,TGTGCCAGCAGCCCGACTAGGGCATCGAGCAGCACTGAAGCTTTCTTT,CASSPTRASSSTEAFF
few,TRBV7-2,TRBJ2-2,.,TGTGCCAGCAGCCCACCCCCAGCGAACACCGGGGAGCTGTTTTTT,CASSPPPANTGELFF
few,TRBV29-1,TRBJ2-7,.,TGCAGCGTTGAAGGGACAGCCTACGAGCAGTACTTC,CSVEGTAYEQYF